Sequencing of this T cell receptor (beta chain) was carried out in a study of T cell responses to AZD1222 COVID-19 vaccine. Study-wide points: The donors showed a predominance of white British ancestry and of females, with possible underestimation of clonal diversity. Nearly half of the spike-specific TCRs reportedly recognize variant regions that carry no mutations.

Method: immunoSEQ multiplex PCR; TCRdb's copy keeps in-frame clones and lacks some. Found here are roughly 150,000 clones, approximately 87% of them singletons; the top ten hold roughly 10%. In regard to this clone: Antigen: not known.

Trimming shortened V by 3 bases and J by 9 bases, and 13 bases separated the two germline ends. Germline values: CDR1 SGHTS, CDR2 YDEGEE. CDR3 length: 13 amino acids. Sequenced material: peripheral blood, taken 28 days after the second AZD1222 dose. This clonotype was sampled from an adult who received the AZD1222 COVID-19 vaccine. The rearrangement joins TRBV5-8 to TRBJ2-1, with D unresolved. The CDR3 nucleotides read TGTGCCAGCAGCTGGCTGGACCTCGGTGAGCAGTTCTTC. Translated: CASSWLDLGEQFF.